This T cell receptor beta chain was sequenced in a study of tumor-infiltrating lymphocytes in primary liver carcinoma. Looking at the study overall: Patients, male and female, were 30 to 69 years old.

RNA isolated from unsorted whole blood supplied the blood RNA, with germline DNA also extracted. A primer matching the constant region was used to make TCR beta cDNA from around 460 ng of total RNA. Slightly modified ARM-PCR, run as three nested multiplex PCR rounds, produced the TCR beta libraries. Primers for the first two PCR rounds were TRBV1-TRBV30 forward primers and a C-beta reverse primer (roughly 10 cycles per round). TCRdb processed the multiplex PCR reads anew with MiXCR; each CDR3 protein has one entry. The table has some 190,000 distinct CDR3 sequences, 50% to 75% seen once; the top ten hold around 68%. Germline lookup yields CDR1 SGHAT and CDR2 FQNNGV. The CDR3 runs to 13 residues. V lost 2 bases to trimming and J lost 6 bases, with 10 bases between them. On this clonotype: Being one base from a much bigger clone, this may be a read error.

The sequencing sample was made of peripheral blood. The receptor comes from a man in his forties or fifties with primary liver carcinoma and hepatitis B virus infection. The chain is built from TRBV11-2 and TRBJ1-1; D unresolved. CDR3 DNA sequence: TGTGCCAGCAGCTTACAGAGTGTCGCTGAAGCTTTCTTT. Its translation: CASSLQSVAEAFF.